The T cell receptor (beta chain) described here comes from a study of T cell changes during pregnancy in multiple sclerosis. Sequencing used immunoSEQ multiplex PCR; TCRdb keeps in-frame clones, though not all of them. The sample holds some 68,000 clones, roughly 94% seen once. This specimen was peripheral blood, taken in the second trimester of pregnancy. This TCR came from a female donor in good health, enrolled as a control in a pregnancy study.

The CDR3 region has the DNA TGTGCCTGGAGTCCCGGGACATCCTCTCGGGAGCCCCAGCATTTT. It encodes CAWSPGTSSREPQHF. The genes are TRBV30 and TRBJ1-5; a possible D gene is TRBD1 (6 bases). V gave up 2 bases and J gave up 8 bases, with 19 bases separating them. CDR1 and CDR2 from the germline V gene are GTSNPN and SVGIG (reference sequence). The CDR3 runs 15 residues. The variable domain in full, with the rest retrieved from reference TRBV30 and TRBJ1-5, is SQTIHQWPATLVQPVGSPLSLECTVEGTSNPNLYWYRQAAGRGLQLLFYSVGIGQISSEVPQNLSASRPQDRQFILSSKKLLLSDSGFYLCAWSPGTSSREPQHFGDGTRLSIL.